These 17 T cell receptor beta chains share one sample of origin, sequenced in a study of T cells after posttransplantation cyclophosphamide. The protocol was immunoSEQ multiplex PCR, while the TCRdb copy is restricted to in-frame clones and leaves out a portion. The data show 25,000 to 35,000 clones, roughly 89% seen once. The specimen was PBMCs. All receptors derive from a woman in her thirties or forties with a blood cancer, CMV-positive, and with a related stem cell donor.

This clone came up once. The genes are TRBV7-8 and TRBJ1-4; TRBD1 is a possible D gene (6 bases). Germline CDR1 and CDR2: SGHVS and FQNEAQ. The CDR3 runs 13 residues. Between the trimmed V and J ends, which lost 8 bases and 10 bases, there was a span of 17 bases. The CDR3 region is CASGTRIEGKLFF. CDR3 nucleotide sequence: TGTGCCAGCGGGACACGCATTGAAGGAAAACTGTTTTTT.

This clone was seen a handful of times. This rearrangement joins TRBV6-4 to TRBJ2-2, with TRBD1 matching 7 bases. Trimming at V came to 3 bases and at J to 5 bases, leaving 3 bases not matched to a gene. CDR1 MRHNA and CDR2 SNTAGT come from the germline V gene. This CDR3 has 14 amino acids. The CDR3 DNA reads TGTGCCAGCAGTGAGGGACAGAGTACCGGGGAGCTGTTTTTT. Its protein is CASSEGQSTGELFF.

This chain links TRBV7-9 with TRBJ1-2; TRBD1 matches at 7 bases. The CDR3 consists of 14 residues. V lost 4 bases, J lost 7 bases, and 9 bases stayed unmatched. Germline CDR1 reads SEHNR; CDR2 reads FQNEAQ (reference sequence). DNA for the CDR3: TGTGCCAGCAGCTCGACAGGGCGGGCTGGTGGCTACACCTTC. Protein product: CASSSTGRAGGYTF.

V and J are TRBV19 and TRBJ2-5; 9 positions match TRBD1. Gene TRBJ2-7 matches the end of the DNA better, so the J call may be wrong. From germline, CDR1 is LNHDA and CDR2 SQIVND (reference sequence). The CDR3 runs 16 residues. CDR3 nucleotides: TGTGCCAGTAGTATAAGGGGGACAGGGTCGACCTACGAGCAGTACTTC. It yields the protein CASSIRGTGSTYEQYF.

This chain uses TRBV7-3 with TRBJ1-2, with D perhaps matching TRBD1 (5 bases). Deletions cut 0 bases from V and 7 bases from J, with 15 bases between. This CDR3 comprises 15 residues. Germline V gene lookup returns CDR1 SGHTA and CDR2 FQGTGA. CDR3 DNA: TGTGCCAGCAGCTTAACCGGGGGGACGGCCGGTGGCTACACCTTC. This encodes CASSLTGGTAGGYTF.

V and J are TRBV9 and TRBJ1-5, with TRBD1 matching 7 bases. CDR1 is SGDLS and CDR2 is YYNGEE in the germline V gene. The CDR3 length is 15 residues. Trimming took 0 bases from V and 4 from J; bases not matched to a gene: 4. Here the CDR3 DNA reads TGTGCCAGCAGCGTAGAAGGACAGGCTAATCAGCCCCAGCATTTT. As protein: CASSVEGQANQPQHF.

V gene TRBV18 combines with J gene TRBJ1-5; TRBD1 agrees at 9 bases. The CDR3 covers 15 residues. Germline V gene sequence: CDR1 KGHSH, CDR2 LQKENI. The J segment lost 0 bases and the V segment lost 5 bases, leaving 2 bases of the junction unmatched. CDR3 DNA sequence: TGTGCCAGCTCATGGGGACAGGGTAGCAATCAGCCCCAGCATTTT. Its translation: CASSWGQGSNQPQHF.

The V and J genes are TRBV27 and TRBJ1-2; D is possibly TRBD1 (6 bases). Trimming removed 6 bases from V and 2 bases from J, with 13 bases in between. CDR1 is MNHEY and CDR2 is SMNVEV in the germline V gene (reference sequence). This CDR3 spans 14 amino acids. In DNA form, the CDR3 reads TGTGCCAGCAGAGCGTACGACAGGAACTATGGCTACACCTTC. Encoded protein: CASRAYDRNYGYTF.

The rearrangement links TRBV5-1 to TRBJ1-4; the match to TRBD1 covers 7 bases. V dropped 1 base and J dropped 0; count of bases not matched to a gene: 6. The CDR3 totals 17 residues. Germline CDR1 reads SGHRS; CDR2 reads YFSETQ. CDR3 region: CASSLTGTAATNEKLFF. The CDR3 DNA follows: TGCGCCAGCAGCTTGACCGGGACAGCGGCAACTAATGAAAAACTGTTTTTT.

The chain couples TRBV5-6 to TRBJ1-2, with 10 bases matching TRBD1. Germline CDR1 is SGHDT and CDR2 is YYEEEE. The CDR3 runs 15 residues. The junction had 15 bases not matched to a gene; V was cut back by 9 bases and J by 7 bases. This CDR3 is CATCFGTGDFGGYTF. The CDR3 coding sequence is TGTGCCACTTGCTTTGGGACAGGGGATTTTGGTGGCTACACCTTC.

V and J are TRBV4-3 and TRBJ2-7; TRBD1 agrees at 8 bases. The germline CDR1 and CDR2 sequences are LGHNA and YSLEER. The CDR3 contains 16 residues. V shed 1 base, J shed 2 bases, and the junction held 7 bases outside the gene matches. CDR3 bases: TGCGCCAGCAGCCAAGGGGCAGGACAGGGAACCTACGAGCAGTACTTC. Translation: CASSQGAGQGTYEQYF.

The gene calls are TRBV5-4 and TRBJ2-1; 11 bases map to TRBD2. This CDR3 is built from 15 residues. Germline trimming cut 2 bases from V and 6 bases from J; bases unmatched to any gene: 4. Per germline, CDR1 SGHNT and CDR2 YYREEE (reference sequence). CDR3 sequence (DNA): TGTGCCAGCAGCTTTAGCGGGGGGGCCGTCAATGAGCAGTTCTTC. As protein: CASSFSGGAVNEQFF.

The chain is built from TRBV10-3 and TRBJ1-2, with TRBD1 as a possible D gene (5 bases). The CDR3 loop spans 13 amino acids. The V gene's germline CDR1 is ENHRY and CDR2 SYGVKD. V was cut by 8 bases and J by 8 bases, with 18 bases left in between. This chain's CDR3 is CAISPSRAGGYTF. The CDR3 region has the DNA TGTGCCATCTCCCCCAGCAGGGCTGGGGGCTACACCTTC.

The chain couples TRBV27 to TRBJ2-6, with 8 bases fitting TRBD1. The CDR3 has 17 amino acids. J lost 2 bases, V lost 5 bases, and 8 bases had no gene match. Germline V gives CDR1 MNHEY, CDR2 SMNVEV (reference sequence). The CDR3 loop is CASSARQGLAGANVLTF. The CDR3 nucleotides are TGTGCCAGCAGTGCTCGACAGGGGTTAGCTGGGGCCAACGTCCTGACTTTC. Full variable domain (remainder filled in from reference TRBV27 and TRBJ2-6): EAQVTQNPRYLITVTGKKLTVTCSQNMNHEYMSWYRQDPGLGLRQIYYSMNVEVTDKGDVPEGYKVSRKEKRNFPLILESPSPNQTSLYFCASSARQGLAGANVLTFGAGSRLTVL.

V is TRBV4-1 and J is TRBJ2-7; 7 bases are a match to TRBD1. Trimming took 0 bases from V and 1 from J; bases not matched to a gene: 18. Germline V gene data show CDR1 as MGHRA and CDR2 as YSYEKL. This CDR3 contains 20 residues. The CDR3 loop reads CASSQERIKDRQGWSYEQYF. CDR3 bases: TGCGCCAGCAGCCAAGAGAGGATAAAGGATCGACAGGGTTGGTCCTACGAGCAGTACTTC.

The rearrangement joins TRBV4-2 to TRBJ1-2; no clear D gene. Per germline, CDR1 LGHNA and CDR2 YNFKEQ. V was trimmed by 0 bases and J by 8 bases, leaving 13 bases between them. The CDR3 runs 14 residues. The CDR3 DNA reads as TGTGCCAGCAGCCAAGATCAGTTAGAGGGAGGCTACACCTTC. It is translated as CASSQDQLEGGYTF.

J is TRBJ1-4 and V is TRBV18; D remains ambiguous. Germline CDR1 and CDR2: KGHSH and LQKENI. The CDR3 runs to 14 residues. Trimming took off 6 bases at V and 2 bases at J, with 10 bases between the two ends. This CDR3 reads CASSIGMTNEKLFF. The CDR3 DNA reads TGTGCCAGCTCTATCGGGATGACTAATGAAAAACTGTTTTTT. The full variable domain, completed using reference TRBV18 and TRBJ1-4, is NAGVMQNPRHLVRRRGQEARLRCSPMKGHSHVYWYRQLPEEGLKFMVYLQKENIIDESGMPKERFSAEFPKEGPSILRIQQVVRGDSAAYFCASSIGMTNEKLFFGSGTQLSVL.